This TCR beta chain was found in a study of cytomegalovirus exposure and HLA in healthy donors. The CDR3 consists of 12 residues. The junction had 3 bases not matched to a gene; V was cut back by 4 bases and J by 7 bases. Germline V gives CDR1 SGHRS, CDR2 YFSETQ. This clone was seen more than once but under ten times. A multiplex PCR was run with 60 Vbeta primers and 13 Jbeta primers. TCRdb's table, derived via immunoSEQ multiplex PCR, lists solely in-frame clones and lacks some. In the table there are 74,000 or so clones, about 70% of which are singletons. Healthy bone marrow donors supplied every sample.

The sequenced sample consisted of PBMCs. The chain carries TRBV5-1 and TRBJ1-2, with 8 bases identical to TRBD1. The source is a young woman in good health and CMV-seronegative. Written as DNA, the CDR3 is TGCGCCAGCAGCCAGGACAGGGTTGGCTACACCTTC. Amino acid sequence: CASSQDRVGYTF.